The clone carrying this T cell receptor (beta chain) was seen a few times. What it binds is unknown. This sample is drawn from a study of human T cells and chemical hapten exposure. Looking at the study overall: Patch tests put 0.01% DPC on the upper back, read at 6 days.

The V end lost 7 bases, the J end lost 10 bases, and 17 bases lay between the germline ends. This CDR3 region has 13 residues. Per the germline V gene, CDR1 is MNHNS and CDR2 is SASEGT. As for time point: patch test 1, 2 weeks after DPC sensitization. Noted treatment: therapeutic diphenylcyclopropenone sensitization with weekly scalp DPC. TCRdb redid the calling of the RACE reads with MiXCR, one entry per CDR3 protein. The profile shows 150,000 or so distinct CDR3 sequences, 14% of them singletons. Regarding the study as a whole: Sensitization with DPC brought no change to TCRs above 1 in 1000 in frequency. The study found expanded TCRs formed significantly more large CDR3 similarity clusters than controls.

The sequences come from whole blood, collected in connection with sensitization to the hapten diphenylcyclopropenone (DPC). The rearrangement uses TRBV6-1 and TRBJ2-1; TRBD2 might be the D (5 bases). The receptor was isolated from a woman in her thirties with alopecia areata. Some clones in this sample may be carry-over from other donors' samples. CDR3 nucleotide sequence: TGTGCCAGCAAAAGAGGGTTACTAGAAGAGCAGTTCTTC. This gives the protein CASKRGLLEEQFF.